The 29 T cell receptor beta chains given below trace back to one sample, sequenced in a study of OX40 agonist ivuxolimab in advanced cancers. Produced via immunoSEQ multiplex PCR; TCRdb's table is partial and in-frame only. This sample carries roughly 100,000 clones, around 89% of them seen once, and the ten largest clones take around 0.16%. The sequenced sample was CD4+ or CD8+ T cells sorted from blood, obtained in a trial of the OX40 agonist ivuxolimab. These receptors all come from an adult with an advanced solid tumor such as melanoma, head and neck, liver or kidney cancer.

The chain has TRBV15 and TRBJ1-2; possible D gene TRBD1, 6 bases. The CDR3 is 13 amino acids. Germline loops: CDR1 LNHNV, CDR2 YYDKDF (reference sequence). The germline V and J ends were trimmed by 1 base and 5 bases, with 8 bases remaining between them. CDR3 residues: CATSRGQGYGYTF. The CDR3 coding sequence is TGTGCCACCAGCAGAGGCCAGGGGTATGGCTACACCTTC.

The chain couples TRBV28 to TRBJ1-4; D call uncertain. V lost 6 bases, J lost 7 bases, and 15 bases lay in between. Germline CDR1 and CDR2: MDHEN and SYDVKM. The CDR3 is 14 amino acids. CDR3 region: CASSPDVRREKLFF. CDR3 in DNA: TGTGCCAGCAGCCCGGACGTCAGGCGTGAAAAACTGTTTTTT. Full variable domain (outside the CDR3, taken from reference TRBV28 and TRBJ1-4): DVKVTQSSRYLVKRTGEKVFLECVQDMDHENMFWYRQDPGLGLRLIYFSYDVKMKEKGDIPEGYSVSREKKERFSLILESASTNQTSMYLCASSPDVRREKLFFGSGTQLSVL.

The chain is built from TRBV5-1 and TRBJ2-1, with a tentative D call TRBD1 (6 bases). This CDR3 spans 14 amino acids. From germline, CDR1 is SGHRS and CDR2 YFSETQ. V was pared by 1 base and J by 6 bases, with 11 bases between. The DNA of the CDR3 is TGCGCCAGCAGCTTGAGGGGCAGGGGCAATGAGCAGTTCTTC. Translated, it gives CASSLRGRGNEQFF.

This clone was seen a single time. This chain connects TRBV9 to TRBJ2-7, with TRBD1 matching 10 bases. V was pared by 4 bases and J by 4 bases, with 8 bases of the junction left unmatched. Germline V CDR1 and CDR2: SGDLS, YYNGEE. This CDR3 contains 15 residues. CDR3: CASSPRGQGRYEQYF. The DNA for the CDR3 is TGTGCCAGCAGCCCCCGGGGACAGGGGAGGTACGAGCAGTACTTC.

The genes are TRBV6-1 and TRBJ1-2; no clear D. Trimming removed 5 bases at V and 4 bases at J, with 8 bases between. Germline-derived CDR1 and CDR2 are MNHNS and SASEGT. The CDR3 covers 12 residues. The chain's CDR3 is CASSPEIYGYTF. CDR3 DNA sequence: TGTGCCAGCAGTCCAGAGATCTATGGCTACACCTTC.

This clone has more than one count but fewer than ten. This chain links TRBV30 with TRBJ2-7, with TRBD1 matching over 10 bases. The V segment lost 2 bases and the J segment 2 bases; nucleotides outside the gene matches: 9. CDR1 and CDR2 from the germline V gene are GTSNPN and SVGIG (reference sequence). CDR3 size: 16 residues. CDR3 loop: CAWSPWGQGTPYEQYF. The DNA of the CDR3 is TGTGCCTGGAGTCCATGGGGACAGGGGACTCCCTACGAGCAGTACTTC. Full variable domain (missing parts from reference TRBV30 and TRBJ2-7): SQTIHQWPATLVQPVGSPLSLECTVEGTSNPNLYWYRQAAGRGLQLLFYSVGIGQISSEVPQNLSASRPQDRQFILSSKKLLLSDSGFYLCAWSPWGQGTPYEQYFGPGTRLTVT.

The chain links TRBV10-1 to TRBJ2-1; 12 nucleotides agree with TRBD2. This CDR3 spans 15 amino acids. CDR1 is WNHNN and CDR2 is SYGVQD in the germline V gene (reference sequence). J was trimmed by 1 base and V by 8 bases; bases with no gene match: 3. The CDR3 sequence is CASQLAGGSYNEQFF. Written as DNA, the CDR3 is TGCGCCAGCCAACTAGCGGGGGGATCCTACAATGAGCAGTTCTTC.

The chain joins TRBV29-1 to TRBJ1-5, with no clear D. V lost 3 bases and J lost 4, with 10 bases in between. Germline CDR1 and CDR2: SQVTM and ANQGSEA. The CDR3 is made up of 13 amino acids. This CDR3 is CSVDLGQNQPQHF. In nucleotides, the CDR3 is TGCAGCGTTGATCTGGGTCAGAATCAGCCCCAGCATTTT.

The CDR3 DNA sequence: TGTGCCAGCAGTGAGACAGGTTGGGGAGTCGATGAGCAGTTCTTC. Translation: CASSETGWGVDEQFF. The V gene is TRBV6-4, the J gene TRBJ2-1; TRBD1 is a possible D gene (6 bases). Germline V gene lookup returns CDR1 MRHNA and CDR2 SNTAGT. V lost 3 bases, J lost 8 bases, and 17 bases lay in between. The CDR3 consists of 15 residues.

In its sample, this clone was seen once. The V call is TRBV28, the J call TRBJ1-1; 7 bases line up with TRBD1. The germline V gene has CDR1 MDHEN and CDR2 SYDVKM. The ends lost 5 bases at V and 7 bases at J; junction bases unmatched: 10. The CDR3 runs 14 residues. CDR3 coding DNA: TGTGCCAGCAGTCCCCCCTCGACAGGGCGTGAAGCTTTCTTT. Encoded protein: CASSPPSTGREAFF.

The chain has TRBV4-1 and TRBJ1-1; 7 bases align to TRBD1. CDR1 is MGHRA, CDR2 YSYEKL, per germline. Trimming took 2 bases from V and 1 from J; bases not matched to a gene: 4. The CDR3 totals 15 residues. The CDR3 region is CASSQLDRQNTEAFF. DNA of the CDR3: TGCGCCAGCAGCCAATTGGACAGGCAGAACACTGAAGCTTTCTTT.

V gene TRBV23-1 combines with J gene TRBJ1-5; D might be TRBD1 (5 bases). TRBV23-1 is annotated as an ORF whose role is uncertain. Trimming left V 1 base short and J 6 bases short, with 19 bases between. The CDR3 sequence is 17 residues long. The CDR3 spells CASSQYGARVVGQPQHF. The CDR3 coding sequence is TGCGCCAGCAGTCAATACGGCGCCAGGGTAGTAGGTCAGCCCCAGCATTTT.

The chain employs TRBV10-2 and TRBJ2-7, with 12 bases lining up with TRBD2. Germline assignment: CDR1 WSHSY and CDR2 SAAADI. The CDR3 is made up of 13 amino acids. V gave up 6 bases and J gave up 6 bases; unmatched junction bases: 3. CDR3 nucleotide sequence: TGCGCCAGCAGGACTAGCGGGAGTCTCGAGCAGTACTTC. It is translated as CASRTSGSLEQYF.

The chain links TRBV9 to TRBJ1-4, with D hard to call. The germline CDR1 and CDR2 sequences are SGDLS and YYNGEE. This CDR3 contains 15 residues. Trimming took 0 bases from V and 5 from J, leaving 11 bases between them. DNA for the CDR3: TGTGCCAGCAGCGTAGAGGGCAGTCGGAATGAAAAACTGTTTTTT. Translating gives CASSVEGSRNEKLFF.

The chain recombines TRBV19 with TRBJ1-1; a weak D match, TRBD1 (6 bases). V lost 7 bases and J lost 7, with 16 bases in between. The CDR3 covers 13 residues. Germline CDR1 and CDR2: LNHDA and SQIVND (reference sequence). The CDR3 sequence: CASTHRVRSEAFF. The CDR3 DNA reads as TGTGCCAGTACACACAGGGTGAGGAGTGAAGCTTTCTTT.

The gene calls are TRBV4-1 and TRBJ1-4, with TRBD1 matching over 9 bases. V lost 1 base and J lost 3; bases outside the gene matches: 3. CDR3 length: 16 amino acids. Per germline, CDR1 MGHRA and CDR2 YSYEKL. DNA for the CDR3: TGCGCCAGCAGCCAAGTGGGACAGGGCGCTAATGAAAAACTGTTTTTT. Its protein is CASSQVGQGANEKLFF.

Only a few counts were recorded for this clone. The rearrangement joins TRBV27 to TRBJ2-5; possibly TRBD1 for D (7 bases). CDR1 and CDR2 (germline): MNHEY, SMNVEV (reference sequence). The germline V and J ends were trimmed by 6 bases and 7 bases, with 18 bases remaining between them. This CDR3 has 14 residues. The CDR3 nucleotides read TGTGCCAGCAGCCTAGGGGGGACAGATTCGACCCAGTACTTC. As protein: CASSLGGTDSTQYF.

This sequence joins TRBV10-1 and TRBJ2-7; tentative D call: TRBD2 (6 bases). Per germline, CDR1 WNHNN and CDR2 SYGVQD (reference sequence). The germline V and J ends were trimmed by 5 bases and 2 bases, with 13 bases remaining between them. The CDR3 has 14 residues. The CDR3 DNA follows: TGCGCCAGCAGTCCACCGGGACTGCCCTACGAGCAGTACTTC. Its protein is CASSPPGLPYEQYF.

The chain carries TRBV6-5 and TRBJ1-1; perhaps TRBD1 as D (6 bases). Germline CDR1 and CDR2: MNHEY and SVGAGI. The V and J ends lost 5 bases and 4 bases respectively, with 11 bases between them. This CDR3 comprises 13 residues. DNA for the CDR3: TGTGCCAGCAGTGAACAACAGGGCACTGAAGCTTTCTTT. Its protein is CASSEQQGTEAFF.

The chain couples TRBV19 to TRBJ2-2; D gene uncertain. The germline V and J ends were trimmed by 2 bases and 4 bases, with 11 bases remaining between them. The germline CDR1 and CDR2 sequences are LNHDA and SQIVND (reference sequence). The CDR3 is 15 residues long. This CDR3 reads CASSISRPTTGELFF. The CDR3 coding sequence is TGTGCCAGTAGTATATCGAGGCCCACCACCGGGGAGCTGTTTTTT.

This clone has just one count. Germline and junction disagree at one end, which may indicate a read error. The genes are TRBV6-5 and TRBJ2-6; D not resolved. This CDR3 spans 14 amino acids. Germline V gene sequence: CDR1 MNHEY, CDR2 SVGAGI. The CDR3 loop is CATSYRDGANVLTF. As DNA, the CDR3 is TGTGCCACCAGTTACCGAGACGGGGCCAACGTCCTGACTTTC.

This chain links TRBV16 with TRBJ1-1; D remains ambiguous. The CDR3 covers 16 residues. Trimming stripped 4 bases from V and 0 bases from J, with 15 bases between. Looked up from germline, CDR1 is KGHSY and CDR2 is FQNENV. The CDR3 coding sequence is TGTGCCAGCAGCCCCGTAGGGCCCGGGATGAACACTGAAGCTTTCTTT. This sequence encodes CASSPVGPGMNTEAFF. Looking up the rest from reference TRBV16 and TRBJ1-1 gives the full variable domain: GEEVAQTPKHLVRGEGQKAKLYCAPIKGHSYVFWYQQVLKNEFKFLISFQNENVFDETGMPKERFSAKCLPNSPCSLEIQATKLEDSAVYFCASSPVGPGMNTEAFFGQGTRLTVV.

This clone came up once. The chain combines TRBV6-5 with TRBJ2-5; 11 bases are shared with TRBD2. The CDR3 consists of 15 residues. Losses at the gene ends were 2 bases for V and 1 base for J; bases not matched to a gene: 0. CDR1 and CDR2 from the germline V gene are MNHEY and SVGAGI. CDR3 sequence (DNA): TGTGCCAGCAGTTACGGACTAGCGGGCCAAGAGACCCAGTACTTC. Its protein product is CASSYGLAGQETQYF.

The chain uses TRBV28 and TRBJ2-7; D is unresolved. The germline V gene encodes CDR1 MDHEN and CDR2 SYDVKM. Trimming shortened V by 6 bases and J by 3 bases, and 15 bases separated the two germline ends. CDR3 length: 14 residues. This CDR3 is CASRPGPVHYEQYF. The CDR3, as DNA: TGTGCCAGCAGGCCCGGGCCGGTTCACTACGAGCAGTACTTC.

The J gene is TRBJ2-4, the V gene TRBV10-1; a weak D match, TRBD2 (6 bases). Germline V lookup: CDR1 WNHNN, CDR2 SYGVQD (reference sequence). The CDR3 extends over 13 amino acids. Trimming pared 1 base from V and 9 bases from J, leaving 10 bases between. CDR3: CASSELGGGIQYF. The CDR3 nucleotides are TGCGCCAGCAGTGAGTTGGGGGGAGGCATTCAGTACTTC.

Only a few counts were recorded for this clone. This rearrangement joins TRBV4-1 to TRBJ1-2; no reliable D call. The CDR3 has 15 amino acids. Germline V gives CDR1 MGHRA, CDR2 YSYEKL. Trimming left V 0 bases short and J 5 bases short, with 13 bases between. The CDR3, as DNA: TGCGCCAGCAGCCAAGATTGGGCCTCGGGGTATGGCTACACCTTC. Translated: CASSQDWASGYGYTF.

The chain uses TRBV4-1 and TRBJ1-5, with 8 bases identical to TRBD1. CDR3 length: 19 amino acids. J lost 0 bases, V lost 1 base, and 11 bases had no gene match. The germline V gene has CDR1 MGHRA and CDR2 YSYEKL. For the CDR3, the DNA is TGCGCCAGCAGCCAAGTTCCCGGACAGGGATTTTTTAGCAATCAGCCCCAGCATTTT. This sequence encodes CASSQVPGQGFFSNQPQHF.

The chain employs TRBV5-1 and TRBJ2-5; no definite D call. Germline V gene data show CDR1 as SGHRS and CDR2 as YFSETQ. V was pared by 5 bases and J by 1 base, with 9 bases between. This CDR3 comprises 13 residues. CDR3 protein: CASSSSVQETQYF. CDR3 nucleotides: TGCGCCAGCAGTAGTTCGGTCCAAGAGACCCAGTACTTC.

The chain links TRBV6-1 to TRBJ2-7; 7 bases fit TRBD1. The CDR3 runs 15 residues. CDR1 is MNHNS, CDR2 SASEGT, per germline. The V gene end was trimmed by 5 bases and the J gene end by 2 bases; junction bases not matched to a gene: 9. The CDR3 nucleotides read TGTGCCAGCAGTTTGACAGGGAAAAGCCCCTACGAGCAGTACTTC. Its translation: CASSLTGKSPYEQYF.